These 22 T cell receptor beta chains were all obtained from the same sample, sequenced in a study of CXCR3-negative and CXCR3-positive naive CD8 T cells. 5' RACE with UMI labels generated the TRB cDNA libraries. TCRdb re-analyzed the 5' RACE reads; it lists each CDR3 protein once, without DNA. The sample totals 95,000 to 100,000 distinct CDR3 sequences. No cognate antigen is known for these TCRs. Notes on the study in general: Naive CXCR3-positive cells had TRB CDR3s more hydrophobic than those of CXCR3-negative naive cells.

Sequenced material: naive CXCR3+ CD8+ T cells from blood. Subset given: CD45RO-CCR7+CD27+CD95- naive CD8+ T cells expressing CXCR3 (TNR3+). Source of these receptors: a human donor in good health. Some clones in this sample may be carry-over from other donors' samples.

The CDR3 sequence is CASSFGPPISGANVLTF. This chain connects TRBV27 to TRBJ2-6. CDR1 and CDR2 from the germline V gene are MNHEY and SMNVEV (reference sequence). CDR3 size: 17 residues.

The chain links TRBV12-3 or TRBV12-4 to TRBJ2-5; TCRdb lists TRBD1, though no DNA is available to test this call. The CDR3 runs to 14 residues. CDR3 region: CASRPAPLDETQYF.

The gene calls are TRBV29-1 and TRBJ2-7; TCRdb designates TRBD1, a call that cannot be tested without DNA. Germline CDR1 and CDR2: SQVTM and ANQGSEA. The CDR3 length is 14 residues. CDR3 residues: CSVEEGRESYEQYF.

The chain combines TRBV28 with TRBJ1-2. CDR1 is MDHEN and CDR2 is SYDVKM in the germline V gene. This CDR3 region has 15 residues. CDR3: CASSLPRSLNYGYTF.

This sequence joins TRBV14 and TRBJ2-2; the D call from TCRdb, TRBD1, cannot be confirmed without DNA. This CDR3 spans 15 amino acids. CDR1 is SGHDN and CDR2 is FVKESK in the germline V gene. The CDR3 loop reads CASSQRDTYTGELFF.

The chain couples TRBV24-1 to TRBJ2-1; TCRdb names TRBD1, which stays unverified in the absence of DNA. The CDR3 length is 13 residues. Germline V gives CDR1 KGHDR, CDR2 SFDVKD. CDR3 amino acids: CATSEGQYNEQFF.

The V call is TRBV14, the J call TRBJ2-7. The CDR3 is 12 amino acids. The V gene's germline CDR1 is SGHDN and CDR2 FVKESK. The CDR3 loop is CASSRTFYEQYF. The entire variable domain, with the rest obtained from reference TRBV14 and TRBJ2-7, is as follows: EAGVTQFPSHSVIEKGQTVTLRCDPISGHDNLYWYRRVMGKEIKFLLHFVKESKQDESGMPNNRFLAERTGGTYSTLKVQPAELEDSGVYFCASSRTFYEQYFGPGTRLTVT.

The chain recombines TRBV29-1 with TRBJ2-7; TCRdb lists TRBD2, though no DNA is available to test this call. CDR1 and CDR2 (germline): SQVTM, ANQGSEA. There are 12 residues in the CDR3. CDR3 sequence: CCGRGEEYEQYF.

The rearrangement uses TRBV27 and TRBJ1-2. The CDR3 has 11 residues. Germline V gene data show CDR1 as MNHEY and CDR2 as SMNVEV (reference sequence). CDR3 sequence: CASRSSYGYTF.

The gene calls are TRBV7-6 and TRBJ2-7; TCRdb's D call of TRBD1 is untestable without DNA. The CDR3 is made up of 13 amino acids. Per germline, CDR1 SGHVS and CDR2 FNYEAQ. The CDR3 loop reads CASSGPRVGEQYF.

The gene calls are TRBV27 and TRBJ2-7; TCRdb gives TRBD1 as the D gene, but with no DNA this cannot be confirmed. The germline V gene has CDR1 MNHEY and CDR2 SMNVEV (reference sequence). The CDR3 length is 18 residues. CDR3 region: CASSPPGSQGSGSYEQYF.

The rearrangement joins TRBV20-1 to TRBJ1-3; with no DNA, the TCRdb D assignment of TRBD1 cannot be verified. This CDR3 comprises 17 residues. CDR1 is DFQATT, CDR2 SNEGSKA, per germline (reference sequence). This CDR3 is CSARDQWAPTQADTIYF.

The chain couples TRBV29-1 to TRBJ1-4; TCRdb outputs TRBD1, but without DNA this stays unchecked. CDR3 length equals 15 residues. Germline CDR1 is SQVTM and CDR2 is ANQGSEA. The CDR3 is CSGVQGAGANEKLFF.

CDR3 loop: CSVEDLGRDRGGETQYF. The gene calls are TRBV29-1 and TRBJ2-5; the D gene TCRdb calls, TRBD1, cannot be checked with no DNA. Germline V CDR1 and CDR2: SQVTM, ANQGSEA. The CDR3 loop spans 17 amino acids.

The J gene is TRBJ2-2, the V gene TRBV20-1. The CDR3 is 14 residues long. Per the germline V gene, CDR1 is DFQATT and CDR2 is SNEGSKA (reference sequence). CDR3 region: CSARVEQNTGELFF.

The chain joins TRBV7-9 to TRBJ2-7; TCRdb picks TRBD1, but there is no DNA to check that call. The germline V gene has CDR1 SEHNR and CDR2 FQNEAQ (reference sequence). The CDR3 covers 15 residues. The CDR3 is CASSPLIGDPYEQYF.

The chain combines TRBV10-3 with TRBJ1-1; the D call from TCRdb, TRBD1, cannot be confirmed without DNA. The CDR3 covers 15 residues. Germline V CDR1 and CDR2: ENHRY, SYGVKD. The CDR3 protein is CAISLGTAKNTEAFF.

The chain employs TRBV6-4 and TRBJ1-1. CDR3 size: 15 residues. Per the germline V gene, CDR1 is MRHNA and CDR2 is SNTAGT. The CDR3 loop reads CASSDSTEDLTEAFF.

The chain recombines TRBV7-2 with TRBJ2-3; the D gene TCRdb calls, TRBD2, cannot be checked with no DNA. Germline loops: CDR1 SGHTA, CDR2 FQGNSA. The CDR3 loop spans 15 amino acids. Here the CDR3 reads CASSYLAGTLDTQYF.

The chain uses TRBV27 and TRBJ2-2; the TRBD2 assignment by TCRdb is unverifiable without DNA. CDR3 length: 16 residues. Germline V gene lookup returns CDR1 MNHEY and CDR2 SMNVEV (reference sequence). CDR3 residues: CASSALLFANTGELFF.

The chain has TRBV20-1 and TRBJ2-2. This CDR3 contains 11 residues. The germline V gene has CDR1 DFQATT and CDR2 SNEGSKA (reference sequence). The CDR3 spells CSAQGWGELFF.

The chain recombines TRBV6-2 or TRBV6-3 with TRBJ2-7; with no DNA, the TCRdb D assignment of TRBD1 cannot be verified. Germline CDR1 and CDR2: MNHEY and SVGEGT. The CDR3 length is 16 residues. The CDR3 sequence: CASSPPSSDRNYEQYF.